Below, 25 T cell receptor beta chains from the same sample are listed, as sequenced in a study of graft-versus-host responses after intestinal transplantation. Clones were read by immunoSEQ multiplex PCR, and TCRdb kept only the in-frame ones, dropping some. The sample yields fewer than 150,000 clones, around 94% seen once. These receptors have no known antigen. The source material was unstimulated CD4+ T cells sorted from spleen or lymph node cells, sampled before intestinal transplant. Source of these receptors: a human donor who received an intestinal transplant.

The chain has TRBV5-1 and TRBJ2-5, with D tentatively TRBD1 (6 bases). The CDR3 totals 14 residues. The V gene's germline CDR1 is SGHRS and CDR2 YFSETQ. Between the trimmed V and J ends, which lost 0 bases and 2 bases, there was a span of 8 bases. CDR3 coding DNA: TGCGCCAGCAGCTTGGAGCAGGGGCAAGAGACCCAGTACTTC. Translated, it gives CASSLEQGQETQYF.

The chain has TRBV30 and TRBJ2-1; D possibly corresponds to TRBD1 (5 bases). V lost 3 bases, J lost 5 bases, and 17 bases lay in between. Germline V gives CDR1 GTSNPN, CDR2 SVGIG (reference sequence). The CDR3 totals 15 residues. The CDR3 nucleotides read TGTGCCTGGAGAGGGTGGACATTAAACGACAATGAGCAGTTCTTC. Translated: CAWRGWTLNDNEQFF.

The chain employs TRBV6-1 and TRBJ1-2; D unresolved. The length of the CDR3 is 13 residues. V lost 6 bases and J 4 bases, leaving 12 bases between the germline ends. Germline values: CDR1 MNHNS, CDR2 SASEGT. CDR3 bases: TGTGCCAGCAGCCAAGTAGGGATCTATGGCTACACCTTC. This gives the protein CASSQVGIYGYTF.

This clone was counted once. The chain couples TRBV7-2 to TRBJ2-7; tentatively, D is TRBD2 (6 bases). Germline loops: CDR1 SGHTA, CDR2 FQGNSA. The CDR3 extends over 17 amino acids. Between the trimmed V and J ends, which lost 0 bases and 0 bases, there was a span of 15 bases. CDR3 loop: CASSLAIGGEISYEQYF. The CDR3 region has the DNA TGTGCCAGCAGCTTAGCAATCGGCGGGGAGATCTCCTACGAGCAGTACTTC.

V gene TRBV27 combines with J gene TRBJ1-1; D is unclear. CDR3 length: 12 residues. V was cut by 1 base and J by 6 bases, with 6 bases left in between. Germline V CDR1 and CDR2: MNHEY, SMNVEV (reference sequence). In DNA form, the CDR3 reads TGTGCCAGCAGTTTATTCCGGGCTGAAGCTTTCTTT. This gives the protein CASSLFRAEAFF.

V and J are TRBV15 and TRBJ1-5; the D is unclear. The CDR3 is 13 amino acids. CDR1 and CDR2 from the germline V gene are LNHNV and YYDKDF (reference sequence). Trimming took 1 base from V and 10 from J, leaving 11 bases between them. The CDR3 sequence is CATSRAWSSPQHF. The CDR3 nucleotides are TGTGCCACCAGCAGAGCCTGGAGCAGCCCCCAGCATTTT.

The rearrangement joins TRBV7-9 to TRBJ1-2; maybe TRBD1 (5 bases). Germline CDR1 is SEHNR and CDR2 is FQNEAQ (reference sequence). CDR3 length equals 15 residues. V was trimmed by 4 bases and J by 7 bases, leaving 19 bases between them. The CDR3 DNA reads TGTGCCAGCAGCTCGACAATGGTCAGGGCCTCTGGCTACACCTTC. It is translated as CASSSTMVRASGYTF.

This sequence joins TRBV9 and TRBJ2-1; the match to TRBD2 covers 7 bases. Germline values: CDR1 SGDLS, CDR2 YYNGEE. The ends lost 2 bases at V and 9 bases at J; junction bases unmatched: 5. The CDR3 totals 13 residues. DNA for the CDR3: TGTGCCAGCAGCGTCCTACTAGCGAGTGAGCAGTTCTTC. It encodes CASSVLLASEQFF.

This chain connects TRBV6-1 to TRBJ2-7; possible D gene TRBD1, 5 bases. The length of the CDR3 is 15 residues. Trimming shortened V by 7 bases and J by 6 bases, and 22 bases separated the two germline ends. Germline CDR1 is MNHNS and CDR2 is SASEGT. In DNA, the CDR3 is TGTGCCAGCACCCTTGAAAGATGGGAAGGGGTCGAGCAGTACTTC. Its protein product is CASTLERWEGVEQYF.

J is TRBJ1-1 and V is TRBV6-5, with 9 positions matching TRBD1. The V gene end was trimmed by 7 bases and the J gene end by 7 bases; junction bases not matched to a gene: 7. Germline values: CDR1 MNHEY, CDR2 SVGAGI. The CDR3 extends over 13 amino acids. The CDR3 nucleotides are TGTGCCAGCAAACCCGGGACAGGGTTTGAAGCTTTCTTT. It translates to CASKPGTGFEAFF.

CDR3 nucleotides: TGTGCCAGCTCACGAAGTTCCGGGACAGGGGGCTCCGAGCAGTACTTC. This translates into CASSRSSGTGGSEQYF. V gene TRBV18 combines with J gene TRBJ2-7; 12 bases align to TRBD1. The CDR3 loop spans 16 amino acids. Losses at the gene ends were 4 bases for V and 6 bases for J; bases not matched to a gene: 10. The V gene's germline CDR1 is KGHSH and CDR2 LQKENI.

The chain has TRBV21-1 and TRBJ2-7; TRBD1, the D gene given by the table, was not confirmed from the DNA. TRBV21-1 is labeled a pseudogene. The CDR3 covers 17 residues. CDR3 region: CASSKKALAQTAYEQYF. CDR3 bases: TGTGCCAGCAGCAAAAAAGCCCTGGCACAGACCGCCTACGAGCAGTACTTC.

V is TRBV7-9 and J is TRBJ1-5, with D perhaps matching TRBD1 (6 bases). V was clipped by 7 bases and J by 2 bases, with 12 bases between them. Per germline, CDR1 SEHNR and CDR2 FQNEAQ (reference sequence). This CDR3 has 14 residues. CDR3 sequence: CASNRAGGNQPQHF. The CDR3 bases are TGTGCCAGCAACAGGGCCGGGGGCAATCAGCCCCAGCATTTT.

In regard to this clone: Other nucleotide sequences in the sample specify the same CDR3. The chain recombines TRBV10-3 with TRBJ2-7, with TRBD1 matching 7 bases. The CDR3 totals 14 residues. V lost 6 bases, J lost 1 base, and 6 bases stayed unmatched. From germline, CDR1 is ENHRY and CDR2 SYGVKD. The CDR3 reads CAISSPGQSYEQYF. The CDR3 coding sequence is TGTGCCATCAGCTCGCCGGGACAGTCCTACGAGCAGTACTTC.

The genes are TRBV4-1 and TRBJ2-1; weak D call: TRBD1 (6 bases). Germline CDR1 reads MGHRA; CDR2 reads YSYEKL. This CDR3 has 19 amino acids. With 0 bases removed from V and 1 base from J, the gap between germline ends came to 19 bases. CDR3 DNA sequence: TGCGCCAGCAGCCAAGATTGGGGGCGAGGGGGACGATCCTACAATGAGCAGTTCTTC. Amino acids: CASSQDWGRGGRSYNEQFF.

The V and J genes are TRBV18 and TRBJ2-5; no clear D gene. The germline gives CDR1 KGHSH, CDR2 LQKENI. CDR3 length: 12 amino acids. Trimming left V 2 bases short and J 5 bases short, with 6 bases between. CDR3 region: CASSPVGETQYF. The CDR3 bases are TGTGCCAGCTCACCAGTCGGGGAGACCCAGTACTTC. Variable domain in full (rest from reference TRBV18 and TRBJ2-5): NAGVMQNPRHLVRRRGQEARLRCSPMKGHSHVYWYRQLPEEGLKFMVYLQKENIIDESGMPKERFSAEFPKEGPSILRIQQVVRGDSAAYFCASSPVGETQYFGPGTRLLVL.

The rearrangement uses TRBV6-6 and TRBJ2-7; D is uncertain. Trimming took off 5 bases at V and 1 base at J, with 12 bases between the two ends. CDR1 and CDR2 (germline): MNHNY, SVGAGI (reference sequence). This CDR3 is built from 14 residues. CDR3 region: CASSLLQDSYEQYF. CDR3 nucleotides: TGTGCCAGCAGTCTACTACAAGATTCCTACGAGCAGTACTTC.

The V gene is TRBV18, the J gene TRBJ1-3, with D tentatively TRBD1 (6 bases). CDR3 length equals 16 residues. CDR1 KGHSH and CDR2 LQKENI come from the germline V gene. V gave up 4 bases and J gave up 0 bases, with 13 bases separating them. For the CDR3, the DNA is TGTGCCAGCTCACTTGGACAGATGATCTCTGGAAACACCATATATTTT. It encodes CASSLGQMISGNTIYF. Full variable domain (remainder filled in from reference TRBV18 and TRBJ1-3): NAGVMQNPRHLVRRRGQEARLRCSPMKGHSHVYWYRQLPEEGLKFMVYLQKENIIDESGMPKERFSAEFPKEGPSILRIQQVVRGDSAAYFCASSLGQMISGNTIYFGEGSWLTVV.

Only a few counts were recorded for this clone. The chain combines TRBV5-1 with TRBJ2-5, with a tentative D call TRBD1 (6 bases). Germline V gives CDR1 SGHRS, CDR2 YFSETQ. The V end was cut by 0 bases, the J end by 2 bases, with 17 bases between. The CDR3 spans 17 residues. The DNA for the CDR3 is TGCGCCAGCAGCTTGGCCCCTAGGGGGTGGGGGCAAGAGACCCAGTACTTC. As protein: CASSLAPRGWGQETQYF.

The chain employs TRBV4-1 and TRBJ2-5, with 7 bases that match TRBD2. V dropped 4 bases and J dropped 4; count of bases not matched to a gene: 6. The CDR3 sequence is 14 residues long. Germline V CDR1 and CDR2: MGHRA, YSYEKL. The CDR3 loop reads CASSPVRGGETQYF. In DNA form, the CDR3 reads TGCGCCAGCAGCCCAGTGCGCGGGGGAGAGACCCAGTACTTC.

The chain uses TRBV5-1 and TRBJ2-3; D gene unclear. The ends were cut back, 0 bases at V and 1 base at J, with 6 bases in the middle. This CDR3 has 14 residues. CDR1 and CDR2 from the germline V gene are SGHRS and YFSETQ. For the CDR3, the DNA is TGCGCCAGCAGCTTGGGGACGGGCACAGATACGCAGTATTTT. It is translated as CASSLGTGTDTQYF.

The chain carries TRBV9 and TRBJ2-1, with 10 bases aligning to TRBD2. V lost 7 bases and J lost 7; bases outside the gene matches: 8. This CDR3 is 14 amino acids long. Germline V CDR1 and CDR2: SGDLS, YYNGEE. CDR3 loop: CASGVTSGANEQFF. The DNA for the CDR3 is TGTGCCAGCGGGGTCACTAGCGGGGCTAATGAGCAGTTCTTC.

CDR3 amino acids: CASGQPEQFF. CDR3 sequence (DNA): TGTGCCAGCGGGCAGCCTGAGCAGTTCTTC. This sequence joins TRBV2 and TRBJ2-1; D remains unclear. This CDR3 is 10 amino acids long. Germline CDR1 SNHLY, CDR2 FYNNEI. Trimming pared 8 bases from V and 9 bases from J, leaving 8 bases between.

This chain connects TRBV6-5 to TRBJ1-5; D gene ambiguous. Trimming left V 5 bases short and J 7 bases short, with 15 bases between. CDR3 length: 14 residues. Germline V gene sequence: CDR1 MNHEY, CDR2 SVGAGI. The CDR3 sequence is CASSPLEGRQPQHF. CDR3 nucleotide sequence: TGTGCCAGCAGTCCACTGGAAGGGAGGCAGCCCCAGCATTTT.

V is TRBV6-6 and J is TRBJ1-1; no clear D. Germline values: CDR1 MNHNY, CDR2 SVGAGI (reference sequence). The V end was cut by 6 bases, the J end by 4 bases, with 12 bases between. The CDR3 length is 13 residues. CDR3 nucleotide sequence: TGTGCCAGCAGGGGATTATTGGGCACTGAAGCTTTCTTT. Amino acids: CASRGLLGTEAFF.